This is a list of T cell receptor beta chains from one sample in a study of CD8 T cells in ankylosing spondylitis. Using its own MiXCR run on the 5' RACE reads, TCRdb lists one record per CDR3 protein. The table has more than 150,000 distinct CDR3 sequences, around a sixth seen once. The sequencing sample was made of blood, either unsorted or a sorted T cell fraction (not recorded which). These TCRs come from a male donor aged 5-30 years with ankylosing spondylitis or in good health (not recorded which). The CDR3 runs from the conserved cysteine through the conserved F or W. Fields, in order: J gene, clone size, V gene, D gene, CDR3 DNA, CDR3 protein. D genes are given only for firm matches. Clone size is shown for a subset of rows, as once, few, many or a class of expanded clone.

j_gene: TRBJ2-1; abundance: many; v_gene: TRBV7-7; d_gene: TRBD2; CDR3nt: TGTGCCAGCAGCCGTCTAGCGGGAGTGGGCAATGAGCAGTTCTTC; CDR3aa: CASSRLAGVGNEQFF
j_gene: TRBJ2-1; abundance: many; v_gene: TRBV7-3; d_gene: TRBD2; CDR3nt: TGTGCCAGCAGCCCCGGGTCAGGGCGAATTGGACTAGCGGGAATGGATGAGCAGTTCTTC; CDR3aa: CASSPGSGRIGLAGMDEQFF
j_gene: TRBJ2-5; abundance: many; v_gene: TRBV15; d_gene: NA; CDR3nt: TGTGCCACCAGCAGAGGGGTCCAAGAGACCCAGTACTTC; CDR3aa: CATSRGVQETQYF
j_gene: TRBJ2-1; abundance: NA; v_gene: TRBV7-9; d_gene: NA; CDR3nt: TGTGCCAGCAGCCCGACTACACGGGAGCAGTTCTTC; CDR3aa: CASSPTTREQFF
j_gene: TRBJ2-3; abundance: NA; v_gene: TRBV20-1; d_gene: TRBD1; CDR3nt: TGCAGTGCTAGACGTTTTCGGACAGGGGGGGCGGATACGCAGTATTTT; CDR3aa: CSARRFRTGGADTQYF
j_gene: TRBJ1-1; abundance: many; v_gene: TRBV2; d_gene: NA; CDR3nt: TGTGCCAGCGGCAGGATCTCTGAAGCTTTCTTT; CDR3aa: CASGRISEAFF
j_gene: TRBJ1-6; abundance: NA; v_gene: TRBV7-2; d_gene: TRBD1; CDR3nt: TGTGCCAGCAACCGACAGGGTGAATCACCCCTCCACTTT; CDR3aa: CASNRQGESPLHF
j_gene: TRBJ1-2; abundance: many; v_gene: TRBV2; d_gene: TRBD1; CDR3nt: TGTGCCAGCAGTGAAGGACCTTATACAGGGGGAGGCTACACCTTC; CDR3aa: CASSEGPYTGGGYTF
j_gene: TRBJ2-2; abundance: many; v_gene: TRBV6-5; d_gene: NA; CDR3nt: TGTGCCAGCAGTTATTTAGCCGCGAACACCGGGGAGCTGTTTTTT; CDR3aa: CASSYLAANTGELFF
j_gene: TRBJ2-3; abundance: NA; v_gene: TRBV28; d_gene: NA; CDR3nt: TGTGCCAGCAGTGCCCAAGACTCCACAGATACGCAGTATTTT; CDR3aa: CASSAQDSTDTQYF
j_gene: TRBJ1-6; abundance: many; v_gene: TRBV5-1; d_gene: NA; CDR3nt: TGCGCCAGCAGGGATCGTGATTTACCCCTCCACTTT; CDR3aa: CASRDRDLPLHF
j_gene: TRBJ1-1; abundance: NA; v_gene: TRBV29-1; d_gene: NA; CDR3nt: TGCAGCGTTGGAGAGGGGATTTCGAACACTGAAGCTTTCTTT; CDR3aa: CSVGEGISNTEAFF
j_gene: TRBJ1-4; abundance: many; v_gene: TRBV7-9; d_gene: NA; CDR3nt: TGTGCCAGCAGCTTTGCCCCGGGATGGGAAAAACTGTTTTTT; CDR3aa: CASSFAPGWEKLFF
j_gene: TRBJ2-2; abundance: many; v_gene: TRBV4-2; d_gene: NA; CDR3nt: TGTGCCAGCAGCCAAGAACGGCAACTAGGCACCGGGGAGCTGTTTTTT; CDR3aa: CASSQERQLGTGELFF
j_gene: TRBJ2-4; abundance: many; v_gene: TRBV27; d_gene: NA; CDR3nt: TGTGCCAGCAGTCACACAAACATTCAGTACTTC; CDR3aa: CASSHTNIQYF
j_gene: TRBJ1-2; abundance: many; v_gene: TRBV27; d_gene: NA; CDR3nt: TGTGCCAGTGGCAGGGCCTATGGCTACACCTTC; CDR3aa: CASGRAYGYTF
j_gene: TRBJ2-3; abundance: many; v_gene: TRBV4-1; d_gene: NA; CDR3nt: TGCGCCAGCAGCGGTCGGGACTCTAGCACAGATACGCAGTATTTT; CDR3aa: CASSGRDSSTDTQYF
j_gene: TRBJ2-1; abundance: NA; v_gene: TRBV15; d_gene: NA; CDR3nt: TGTGCCACCATGCTGGGGTCGAGGCCCTACAATGAGCAGTTCTTC; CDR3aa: CATMLGSRPYNEQFF
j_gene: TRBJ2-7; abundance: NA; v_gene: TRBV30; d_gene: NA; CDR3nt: TGTGCCTGGAGTGTGGCAGGGTCAGGCGAGCAGTACTTC; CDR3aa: CAWSVAGSGEQYF
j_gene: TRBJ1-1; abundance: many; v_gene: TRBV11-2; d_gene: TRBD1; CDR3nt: TGTGCCAGCAGCCCCCGGGACAGGGGGGACCATGAAGCTTTCTTT; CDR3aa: CASSPRDRGDHEAFF
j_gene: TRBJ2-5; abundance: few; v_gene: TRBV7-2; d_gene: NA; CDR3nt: TGTGCCAGCAGCGACCGAGTAGGGTCCCGAGAGACCCAGTACTTC; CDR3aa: CASSDRVGSRETQYF
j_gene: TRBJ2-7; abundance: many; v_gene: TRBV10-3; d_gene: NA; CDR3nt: TGTGCCATCAGTGAGTCAAACCGGGACCGCCGGGACGAGCAGTACTTC; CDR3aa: CAISESNRDRRDEQYF
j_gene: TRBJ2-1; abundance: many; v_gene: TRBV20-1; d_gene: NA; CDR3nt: TGCAGTGCTAGAGTCCCCAGGGGCCCGCAGTTCTTC; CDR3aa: CSARVPRGPQFF
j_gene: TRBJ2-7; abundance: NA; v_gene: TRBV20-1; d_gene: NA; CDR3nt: TGCAGTGCTCGACATGGCGGAAAAACCTACGAGCAGTACTTC; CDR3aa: CSARHGGKTYEQYF
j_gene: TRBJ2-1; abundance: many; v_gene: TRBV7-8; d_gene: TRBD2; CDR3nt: TGTGCCAGCAGCAGGGGACTAGCGGAAAATGAGCAGTTCTTC; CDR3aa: CASSRGLAENEQFF
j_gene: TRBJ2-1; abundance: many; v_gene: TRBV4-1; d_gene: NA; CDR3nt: TGCGCCAGCAGCCGCAAGATGGTAGGCAATGAGCAGTTCTTC; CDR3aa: CASSRKMVGNEQFF
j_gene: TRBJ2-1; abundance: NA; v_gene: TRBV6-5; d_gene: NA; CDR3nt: TGTGCCAGCAGACACGGGGGCGGGAGAGATTCCTACAATGAGCAGTTCTTC; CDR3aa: CASRHGGGRDSYNEQFF
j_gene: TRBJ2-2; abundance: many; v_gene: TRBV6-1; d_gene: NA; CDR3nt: TGTGCCAGCAGTGACTCCTTAGTCCCCGGGGAGCTGTTTTTT; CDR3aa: CASSDSLVPGELFF
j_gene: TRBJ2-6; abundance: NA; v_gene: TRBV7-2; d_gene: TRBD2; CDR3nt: TGTGCCAGCAGCTTGGGGAGGGCTGGGGCCAACGTCCTGACTTTC; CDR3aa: CASSLGRAGANVLTF
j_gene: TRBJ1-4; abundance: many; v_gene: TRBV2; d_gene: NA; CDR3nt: TGTGCCAGCAGTGAAGTCGGTATTCTGTTTTTT; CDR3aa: CASSEVGILFF
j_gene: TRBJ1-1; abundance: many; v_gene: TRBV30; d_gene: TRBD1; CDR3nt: TGTGCCCTTTCAGGACAGGGCACTGAAGCTTTCTTT; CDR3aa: CALSGQGTEAFF
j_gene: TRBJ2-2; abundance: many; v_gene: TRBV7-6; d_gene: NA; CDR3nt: TGTGCCAGCAGCTTAGGCGGGATCACCGGGGAGCTGTTTTTT; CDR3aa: CASSLGGITGELFF
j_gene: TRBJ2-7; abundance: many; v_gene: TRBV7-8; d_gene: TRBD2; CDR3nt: TGTGCCAGCAGCTCCGCCCGGACTAGCGGTATATACGAGCAGTACTTC; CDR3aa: CASSSARTSGIYEQYF
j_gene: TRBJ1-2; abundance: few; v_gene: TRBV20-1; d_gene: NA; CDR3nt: TGCAGTGCTAGCGATAATTTCCAGGACTATGGCTACACCTTC; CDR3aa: CSASDNFQDYGYTF
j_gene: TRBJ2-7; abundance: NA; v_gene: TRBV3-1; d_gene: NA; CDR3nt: TGTGCCAGCAGCCTTTTCTCCTACGAGCAGTACTTC; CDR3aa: CASSLFSYEQYF
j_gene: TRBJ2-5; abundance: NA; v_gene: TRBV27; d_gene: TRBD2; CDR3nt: TGTGCCACCAGTTTAAATAGCGGGAGTATTCCAGAGACCCAGTACTTC; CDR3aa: CATSLNSGSIPETQYF
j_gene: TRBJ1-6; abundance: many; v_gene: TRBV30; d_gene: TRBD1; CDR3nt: TGTGCCTGGAGTGTCCGGGACAGGACAAATTCACCCCTCCACTTT; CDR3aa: CAWSVRDRTNSPLHF
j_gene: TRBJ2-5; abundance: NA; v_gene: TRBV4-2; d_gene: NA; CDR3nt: TGTGCCAGCAGCCAAGCCCCAGGGGCGGGGGAGACCCAGTACTTC; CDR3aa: CASSQAPGAGETQYF
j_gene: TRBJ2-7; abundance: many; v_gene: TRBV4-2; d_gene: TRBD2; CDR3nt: TGTGCCAGCAGCCCGGGGACTAGCTTTAACGAGCAGTACTTC; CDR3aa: CASSPGTSFNEQYF
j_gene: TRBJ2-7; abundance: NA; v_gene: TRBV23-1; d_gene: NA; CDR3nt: TGCGCCAGCAGTCAATCCCCGATGTTAGACTCCTACGAGCAGTACTTC; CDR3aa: CASSQSPMLDSYEQYF
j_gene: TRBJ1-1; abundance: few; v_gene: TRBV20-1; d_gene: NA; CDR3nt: TGCAGTGCTAGAGTTACTCCCAGGACGAGGAACACTGAAGTTTTTTTT; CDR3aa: CSARVTPRTRNTEVFF
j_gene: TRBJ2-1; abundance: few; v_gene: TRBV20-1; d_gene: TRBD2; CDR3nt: TGCAGTGCTAGTCCGAGCGGGAGGAATGAGCAGTTCTTC; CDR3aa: CSASPSGRNEQFF
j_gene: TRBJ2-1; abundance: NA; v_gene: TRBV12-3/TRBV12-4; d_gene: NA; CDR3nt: TGTGCCAGCAGTTTAACGCTAGCGAGAGATGAGCAGTTCTTC; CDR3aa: CASSLTLARDEQFF
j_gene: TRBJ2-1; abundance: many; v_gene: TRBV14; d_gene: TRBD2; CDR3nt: TGTGCCAGCAGCGTACTAGCGGTGGCTTACAATGAGCAGTTCTTC; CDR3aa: CASSVLAVAYNEQFF
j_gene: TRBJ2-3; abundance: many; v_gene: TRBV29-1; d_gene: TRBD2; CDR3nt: TGCAGCGTTGTACTAGCGGGCCGCACAGATACGCAGTATTTT; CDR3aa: CSVVLAGRTDTQYF
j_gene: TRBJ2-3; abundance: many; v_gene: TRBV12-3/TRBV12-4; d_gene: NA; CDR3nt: TGTGCCAGCAGTGTAACGCGGCAGGCAGATACGCAGTATTTT; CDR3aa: CASSVTRQADTQYF